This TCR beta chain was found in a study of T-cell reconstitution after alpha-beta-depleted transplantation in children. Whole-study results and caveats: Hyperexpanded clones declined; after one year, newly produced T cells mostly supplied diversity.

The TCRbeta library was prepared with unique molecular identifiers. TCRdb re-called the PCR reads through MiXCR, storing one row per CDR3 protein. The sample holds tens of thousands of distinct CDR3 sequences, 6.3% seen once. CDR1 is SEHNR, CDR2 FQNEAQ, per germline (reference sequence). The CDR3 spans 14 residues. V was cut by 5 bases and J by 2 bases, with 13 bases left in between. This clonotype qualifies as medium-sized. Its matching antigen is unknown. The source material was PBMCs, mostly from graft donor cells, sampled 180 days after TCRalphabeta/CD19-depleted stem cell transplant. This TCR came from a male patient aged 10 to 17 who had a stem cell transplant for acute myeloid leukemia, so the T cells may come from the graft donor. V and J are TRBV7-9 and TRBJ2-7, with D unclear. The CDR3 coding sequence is TGTGCCAGCAGCCACGGACGGCCGGCCTACGAGCAGTACTTC. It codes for CASSHGRPAYEQYF.